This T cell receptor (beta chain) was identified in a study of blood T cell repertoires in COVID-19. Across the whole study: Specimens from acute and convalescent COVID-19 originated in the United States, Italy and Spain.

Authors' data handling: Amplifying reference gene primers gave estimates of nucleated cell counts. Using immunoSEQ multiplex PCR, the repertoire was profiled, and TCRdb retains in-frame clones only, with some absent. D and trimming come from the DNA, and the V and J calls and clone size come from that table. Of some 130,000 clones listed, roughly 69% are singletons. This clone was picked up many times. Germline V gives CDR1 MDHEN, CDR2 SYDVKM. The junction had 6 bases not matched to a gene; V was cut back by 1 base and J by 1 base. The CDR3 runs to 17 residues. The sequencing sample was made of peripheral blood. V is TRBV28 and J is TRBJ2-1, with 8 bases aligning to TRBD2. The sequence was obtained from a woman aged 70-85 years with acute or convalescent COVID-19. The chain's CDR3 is CASSLSPGRGSYNEQFF. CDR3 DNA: TGTGCCAGCAGTTTATCCCCCGGGAGGGGATCCTACAATGAGCAGTTCTTC. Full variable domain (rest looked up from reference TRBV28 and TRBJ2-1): DVKVTQSSRYLVKRTGEKVFLECVQDMDHENMFWYRQDPGLGLRLIYFSYDVKMKEKGDIPEGYSVSREKKERFSLILESASTNQTSMYLCASSLSPGRGSYNEQFFGPGTRLTVL.